These 2 T cell receptor beta chains originate from one sample sequenced in a study of early T cells in non-severe SARS-CoV-2 infection. One entry per CDR3 protein, called by TCRdb with MiXCR from the 5' RACE reads. The data contain about 52,000 distinct CDR3 sequences, approximately 8% of them singletons. Sequencing was performed on whole blood. The origin of the receptors is an adult who was a healthcare worker with PCR-confirmed SARS-CoV-2 infection or an uninfected control (not recorded which).

This clonotype appeared a few times. The DNA of the CDR3 is TGTGCCCCCTTCACAGGAAACAATGAGCAGTTCTTC. This encodes CAPFTGNNEQFF. This sequence joins TRBV6-8 and TRBJ2-1; TRBD1 might be the D (5 bases). This CDR3 spans 12 amino acids. The V and J ends lost 11 bases and 5 bases respectively, with 13 bases between them. Germline CDR1 reads MNHGY; CDR2 reads SAAAGT.

The chain has TRBV3-1 and TRBJ2-3, with D perhaps TRBD2 (6 bases). The CDR3 length is 15 residues. The V end lost 1 base, the J end lost 3 bases, and 11 bases lay between the germline ends. Germline CDR1 reads LGHDT; CDR2 reads YNNKEL (reference sequence). CDR3 loop: CASSQVPGATDTQYF. The CDR3 DNA reads as TGTGCCAGCAGCCAAGTTCCGGGAGCAACAGATACGCAGTATTTT.